The T cell receptor (beta chain) under discussion was sequenced for a study of blood T cell repertoires in COVID-19. At the level of the study: Spain, Italy and the United States supplied samples that represented acute and convalescent COVID-19. PBMCs, B-cell-depleted T cells, or T cells provided the cDNA or gDNA that made up the material.

This CDR3 contains 16 residues. Germline CDR1 SGHDN, CDR2 FVKESK. Trimming removed 3 bases from V and 8 bases from J, with 20 bases in between. Assay used: immunoSEQ multiplex PCR; TCRdb lists only in-frame clones, some missing. The sample holds about 230,000 clones, roughly 84% seen once. The sample comprised peripheral blood. The chain carries TRBV14 and TRBJ2-1, with D possibly matching TRBD2 (7 bases). This receptor was identified in a woman between 45 and 60 years old with acute or convalescent COVID-19. The DNA for the CDR3 is TGTGCCAGCAGCCACCCGGGGGGCGCAAGTATTTATGAGCAGTTCTTC. Its protein is CASSHPGGASIYEQFF. The complete variable domain, with remaining parts taken from reference TRBV14 and TRBJ2-1, reads EAGVTQFPSHSVIEKGQTVTLRCDPISGHDNLYWYRRVMGKEIKFLLHFVKESKQDESGMPNNRFLAERTGGTYSTLKVQPAELEDSGVYFCASSHPGGASIYEQFFGPGTRLTVL.